Presented here are 28 T cell receptor beta chains from one specimen sequenced in a study of CD8+ T cells in alopecia areata. After isolation, RNA underwent reverse transcription to generate cDNA as the sequencing template. Profiling relied on immunoSEQ multiplex PCR, and the TCRdb table lists in-frame clones only, not all of them. This table holds hundreds of thousands of clones, roughly two thirds found once. The sequencing here drew on CD4+ T cells sorted from blood, taken at week 0. The receptors were sampled from a human donor with alopecia areata.

V gene TRBV9 combines with J gene TRBJ2-2; D is unresolved. V gave up 0 bases and J gave up 10 bases, with 4 bases separating them. The V gene's germline CDR1 is SGDLS and CDR2 YYNGEE. The CDR3 runs 11 residues. The CDR3 coding sequence is TGTGCCAGCAGCGTAGGGATGGAGCTGTTTTTT. Residues: CASSVGMELFF.

The CDR3: CAWRDPAVNSPLHF. CDR3 sequence (DNA): TGTGCCTGGAGAGACCCGGCCGTGAATTCACCCCTCCACTTT. The J gene is TRBJ1-6, the V gene TRBV30; D unclear. The CDR3 is made up of 14 amino acids. Germline V gene data show CDR1 as GTSNPN and CDR2 as SVGIG (reference sequence). V was clipped by 3 bases and J by 7 bases, with 13 bases between them.

This chain joins TRBV30 and TRBJ2-5; D may match TRBD1 or TRBD2 (5 bases each). In germline, CDR1 is GTSNPN, CDR2 SVGIG (reference sequence). This CDR3 region has 13 residues. The V end was cut by 4 bases, the J end by 3 bases, with 12 bases between. CDR3 sequence reads: CAWTQGRKETQYF. DNA of the CDR3: TGTGCCTGGACCCAGGGACGAAAAGAGACCCAGTACTTC.

This clone was counted a few times. Other nucleotide sequences in the sample specify the same CDR3. V and J are TRBV6-6 and TRBJ2-3; D is ambiguous. The CDR3 totals 11 residues. CDR1 is MNHNY and CDR2 is SVGAGI in the germline V gene (reference sequence). V gave up 6 bases and J gave up 6 bases, with 7 bases separating them. CDR3 nucleotides: TGTGCCAGCAGCCCAACCGATACGCAGTATTTT. It is translated as CASSPTDTQYF.

The rearrangement joins TRBV13 to TRBJ2-5; perhaps TRBD1 as D (6 bases). V was pared by 6 bases and J by 3 bases, with 17 bases between. Germline CDR1 and CDR2: PRHDT and FYEKMQ (reference sequence). CDR3 length: 15 residues. The CDR3 reads CASRRRGLGEETQYF. In DNA form, the CDR3 reads TGTGCCAGCAGGCGCAGGGGCCTAGGGGAAGAGACCCAGTACTTC.

The chain is built from TRBV7-2 and TRBJ2-6; D perhaps matches TRBD1 (5 bases). The CDR3 totals 18 residues. CDR1 is SGHTA and CDR2 is FQGNSA in the germline V gene. V lost 6 bases and J lost 4, with 22 bases in between. For the CDR3, the DNA is TGTGCCAGCAGTAAACCCACCACCGAGGACACCGGGGCCAACGTCCTGACTTTC. Encoded protein: CASSKPTTEDTGANVLTF.

This rearrangement joins TRBV30 to TRBJ2-7; the D gene could be TRBD1 or TRBD2 (5 bases each). This CDR3 is built from 13 residues. The V and J ends lost 0 bases and 5 bases respectively, with 11 bases between them. Germline V gives CDR1 GTSNPN, CDR2 SVGIG (reference sequence). The CDR3 DNA is TGTGCCTGGAGTGTGGGGGTTGTGCACGAGCAGTACTTC. It is translated as CAWSVGVVHEQYF.

V usage is TRBV11-2 and J usage is TRBJ2-7; perhaps TRBD2 as D (6 bases). This CDR3 region has 12 residues. V dropped 4 bases and J dropped 2 bases, with 6 bases sitting between them. CDR1 SGHAT and CDR2 FQNNGV come from the germline V gene. In DNA form, the CDR3 reads TGTGCCAGCAGCTGGGGGGCCTACGAGCAGTACTTC. Its protein product is CASSWGAYEQYF.

There are a few counts of this clone. The rearrangement uses TRBV13 and TRBJ1-2; TRBD1 matches at 7 bases. Germline V gene lookup returns CDR1 PRHDT and CDR2 FYEKMQ (reference sequence). The V gene end was trimmed by 5 bases and the J gene end by 6 bases; junction bases not matched to a gene: 6. The CDR3 runs 13 residues. In DNA form, the CDR3 reads TGTGCCAGCAGCCGCGGACAGGAGGATGGCTACACCTTC. Translating gives CASSRGQEDGYTF.

The chain employs TRBV19 and TRBJ2-7, with 7 bases identical to TRBD1. V was pared by 3 bases and J by 5 bases, with 13 bases of the junction left unmatched. The CDR3 consists of 16 residues. Germline V gene lookup returns CDR1 LNHDA and CDR2 SQIVND (reference sequence). CDR3 loop: CASSILSKGASDEQYF. DNA of the CDR3: TGTGCCAGTAGTATTCTCTCGAAGGGGGCAAGCGACGAGCAGTACTTC. Complete variable domain (other parts from reference TRBV19 and TRBJ2-7): DGGITQSPKYLFRKEGQNVTLSCEQNLNHDAMYWYRQDPGQGLRLIYYSQIVNDFQKGDIAEGYSVSREKKESFPLTVTSAQKNPTAFYLCASSILSKGASDEQYFGPGTRLTVT.

This chain links TRBV29-1 with TRBJ2-5; unclear D gene. V lost 7 bases, J lost 5 bases, and 11 bases lay in between. This CDR3 has 11 amino acids. Per germline, CDR1 SQVTM and CDR2 ANQGSEA. DNA for the CDR3: TGCAGCGGGGGTTTGGGGGAGACCCAGTACTTC. Protein: CSGGLGETQYF.

The CDR3 DNA follows: TGTGCCAGCAGCTTAGTCCCGGGATCGTCTGGGGCCAACGTCCTGACTTTC. Translated, it gives CASSLVPGSSGANVLTF. The chain has TRBV11-2 and TRBJ2-6; possibly TRBD2 for D (5 bases). The germline V gene encodes CDR1 SGHAT and CDR2 FQNNGV. The CDR3 extends over 17 amino acids. Deletions cut 1 base from V and 1 base from J, with 11 bases between.

The chain links TRBV5-4 to TRBJ2-6; unclear D gene. Germline-derived CDR1 and CDR2 are SGHNT and YYREEE (reference sequence). The CDR3 covers 15 residues. With 4 bases removed from V and 0 bases from J, the gap between germline ends came to 8 bases. CDR3 bases: TGTGCCAGCAGCCCAGACGTCTCTGGGGCCAACGTCCTGACTTTC. Encoded protein: CASSPDVSGANVLTF.

Note on this clone: The same CDR3 also results from other DNA sequences found in this sample. J is TRBJ2-5 and V is TRBV5-1; D gene uncertain. The CDR3 covers 12 residues. The germline V gene encodes CDR1 SGHRS and CDR2 YFSETQ. Trimming took 3 bases from V and 2 from J, leaving 5 bases between them. The CDR3 sequence: CASSSPQETQYF. In DNA form, the CDR3 reads TGCGCCAGCAGCTCGCCTCAAGAGACCCAGTACTTC.

The rearrangement uses TRBV30 and TRBJ2-2; possible D gene TRBD2, 5 bases. Germline CDR1 is GTSNPN and CDR2 is SVGIG (reference sequence). V was pared by 3 bases and J by 5 bases, with 10 bases between. This CDR3 contains 13 residues. The DNA for the CDR3 is TGTGCCTGGAGGCAGGCGGGTACCGGGGAGCTGTTTTTT. It is translated as CAWRQAGTGELFF.

The chain carries TRBV29-1 and TRBJ1-2; the match to TRBD1 covers 7 bases. This CDR3 is 11 amino acids long. Germline V gene sequence: CDR1 SQVTM, CDR2 ANQGSEA. V trimming: 7 bases; J trimming: 6 bases; junction bases outside the gene matches: 5. CDR3 loop: CSAKTGNGYTF. For the CDR3, the DNA is TGCAGCGCCAAGACAGGGAATGGCTACACCTTC.

The rearrangement links TRBV2 to TRBJ2-1, with 10 bases lining up with TRBD2. CDR1 and CDR2 (germline): SNHLY, FYNNEI. CDR3 length equals 19 residues. V lost 6 bases and J lost 7; bases outside the gene matches: 21. The CDR3 loop is CASRRERLAGASKLNEQFF. CDR3 coding DNA: TGTGCCAGCAGACGCGAGAGGCTAGCGGGGGCGTCGAAGTTAAATGAGCAGTTCTTC.

V and J are TRBV29-1 and TRBJ1-1; the match to TRBD1 covers 7 bases. Unmatched junction bases numbered 10, after V lost 4 bases and J lost 5 bases. Germline lookup yields CDR1 SQVTM and CDR2 ANQGSEA. This CDR3 has 14 amino acids. CDR3: CSVGPGQAGTEAFF. CDR3 sequence (DNA): TGCAGCGTTGGCCCCGGACAGGCCGGGACTGAAGCTTTCTTT.

This sequence joins TRBV25-1 and TRBJ1-1; D unclear. CDR3 size: 11 residues. Trimming stripped 4 bases from V and 5 bases from J, with 5 bases between. Germline CDR1 and CDR2: MGHDK and SYGVNS. The CDR3 DNA is TGTGCCAGCAGTGCCCTAACTGAAGCTTTCTTT. Encoded protein: CASSALTEAFF.

The chain has TRBV7-9 and TRBJ1-2; maybe TRBD1 (6 bases). The CDR3 covers 14 residues. V was pared by 5 bases and J by 2 bases, with 12 bases between. The germline gives CDR1 SEHNR, CDR2 FQNEAQ (reference sequence). The CDR3 spells CASSPGEGNYGYTF. The DNA for the CDR3 is TGTGCCAGCAGCCCAGGGGAGGGGAACTATGGCTACACCTTC.

As concerns this clone: This specimen includes other DNA sequences encoding the same CDR3. The genes are TRBV5-1 and TRBJ1-2, with D unresolved. V was pared by 0 bases and J by 3 bases, with 6 bases between. The germline V gene encodes CDR1 SGHRS and CDR2 YFSETQ. This CDR3 spans 13 amino acids. For the CDR3, the DNA is TGCGCCAGCAGCTTGGATCGGGACTATGGCTACACCTTC. Its protein product is CASSLDRDYGYTF.

This clone has a single count. This chain uses TRBV5-1 with TRBJ2-5; TRBD2 matches at 7 bases. Germline CDR1 SGHRS, CDR2 YFSETQ. The junction had 8 bases not matched to a gene; V was cut back by 1 base and J by 2 bases. This CDR3 region has 16 residues. The CDR3 region has the DNA TGCGCCAGCAGCTTGAGGGCCAGCGGGATACAAGAGACCCAGTACTTC. It codes for CASSLRASGIQETQYF.

The genes are TRBV11-2 and TRBJ2-2; D remains unclear. From germline, CDR1 is SGHAT and CDR2 FQNNGV. The CDR3 is 14 amino acids. The V end lost 4 bases, the J end lost 1 base, and 7 bases lay between the germline ends. The CDR3 protein is CASSSHMNTGELFF. DNA of the CDR3: TGTGCCAGCAGCTCTCACATGAACACCGGGGAGCTGTTTTTT.

The chain links TRBV25-1 to TRBJ1-2, with 8 bases fitting TRBD1. The V gene's germline CDR1 is MGHDK and CDR2 SYGVNS. After removal of 2 bases from V and 4 bases from J, the junction contained 3 bases not matched to a gene. The CDR3 runs 14 residues. In DNA form, the CDR3 reads TGTGCCAGCAGTGAAACAGGGGGGCCCTATGGCTACACCTTC. It specifies CASSETGGPYGYTF.

The V and J genes are TRBV18 and TRBJ2-3, with unresolved D. V gave up 4 bases and J gave up 0 bases, with 11 bases separating them. The germline gives CDR1 KGHSH, CDR2 LQKENI. The CDR3 is 15 amino acids. The CDR3 spells CASSQVLISTDTQYF. CDR3 in DNA: TGTGCCAGCTCACAAGTACTCATCAGCACAGATACGCAGTATTTT.

The CDR3 loop reads CSALIFRENIQYF. In DNA form, the CDR3 reads TGCAGCGCCCTAATTTTCAGGGAAAACATTCAGTACTTC. The chain has TRBV29-1 and TRBJ2-4; tentative D call: TRBD1 (5 bases). This CDR3 is 13 amino acids long. V was shortened by 7 bases and J by 5 bases, with 15 bases between the two germline ends. Germline V gene lookup returns CDR1 SQVTM and CDR2 ANQGSEA. The variable domain in full, completed from reference TRBV29-1 and TRBJ2-4, reads SAVISQKPSRDICQRGTSLTIQCQVDSQVTMMFWYRQQPGQSLTLIATANQGSEATYESGFVIDKFPISRPNLTFSTLTVSNMSPEDSSIYLCSALIFRENIQYFGAGTRLSVL.

This sequence joins TRBV7-6 and TRBJ2-7; the D call may be TRBD1 or TRBD2 (6 bases each). With 6 bases removed from V and 2 bases from J, the gap between germline ends came to 20 bases. This CDR3 is 16 amino acids long. The germline CDR1 and CDR2 sequences are SGHVS and FNYEAQ. The CDR3 DNA sequence: TGTGCCAGCAGTGCAGGTTGGGGGGCTGACACCTACGAGCAGTACTTC. Amino acids: CASSAGWGADTYEQYF.

This chain links TRBV2 with TRBJ2-7; 7 nucleotides agree with TRBD1. The J segment lost 4 bases and the V segment lost 7 bases, leaving 10 bases of the junction unmatched. Germline values: CDR1 SNHLY, CDR2 FYNNEI. The CDR3 loop spans 14 amino acids. DNA for the CDR3: TGTGCCAGCACCCCAGTAGACAGGGCATACGAGCAGTACTTC. Translation: CASTPVDRAYEQYF.